This T cell receptor beta chain was sequenced in a study of T cells expressing NK-cell markers. Across the whole study: The study sequenced eight donors, seven HCMV-seropositive and one seronegative.

Reprocessing the 5' RACE reads, TCRdb reports a single entry for every CDR3 protein and omits DNA. This repertoire comprises under 600,000 distinct CDR3 sequences; its ten largest clones make up over 1.1%. Germline lookup yields CDR1 MDHEN and CDR2 SYDVKM. This CDR3 comprises 14 residues. The chain has TRBV28 and TRBJ1-1. Specimen: blood T cells: a sorted CD56 or NKG2C T cell subset, CD4+ or CD8+ T cells, or bulk PBMC T cells (not recorded which). The receptor was derived from a woman between 50 and 59 years old in good health. The CDR3 region is CASTHDQGPTEAFF.